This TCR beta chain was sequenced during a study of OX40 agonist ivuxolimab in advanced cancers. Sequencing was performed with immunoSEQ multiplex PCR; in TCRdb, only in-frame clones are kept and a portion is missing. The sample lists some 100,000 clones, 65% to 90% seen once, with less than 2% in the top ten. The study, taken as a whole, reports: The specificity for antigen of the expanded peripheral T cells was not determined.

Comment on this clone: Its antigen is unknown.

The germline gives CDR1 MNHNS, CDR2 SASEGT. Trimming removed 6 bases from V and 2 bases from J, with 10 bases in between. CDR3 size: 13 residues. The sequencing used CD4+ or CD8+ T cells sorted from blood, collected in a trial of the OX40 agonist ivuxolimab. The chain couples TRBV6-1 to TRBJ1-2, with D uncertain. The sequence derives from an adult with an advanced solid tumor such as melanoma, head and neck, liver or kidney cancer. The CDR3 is CASRLNMNYGYTF. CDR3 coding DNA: TGTGCCAGCAGATTAAACATGAACTATGGCTACACCTTC.